These 20 T cell receptor beta chains share one sample of origin, sequenced in a study of early T cells in non-severe SARS-CoV-2 infection. One entry per CDR3 protein results from TCRdb running MiXCR on the 5' RACE reads. This repertoire shows about 19,000 distinct CDR3 sequences, around 4.2% found once; its top ten account for about 7.2%. Sequencing used whole blood. The receptor set was obtained from an adult who was a healthcare worker with PCR-confirmed SARS-CoV-2 infection or an uninfected control (not recorded which).

This clonotype appeared many times. The rearrangement links TRBV7-2 to TRBJ2-3; the D is unclear. V was cut by 1 base and J by 3 bases, with 11 bases left in between. The CDR3 has 15 residues. Germline V gene data show CDR1 as SGHTA and CDR2 as FQGNSA. CDR3 coding DNA: TGTGCCAGCAGCTTAGGGCCGGCCCTGACAGATACGCAGTATTTT. It is translated as CASSLGPALTDTQYF.

This clonotype occurred many times. The CDR3 DNA sequence: TGTGCCAGTAGTGCCGAAGGGACCGAGCAACAGCCCCAGCATTTT. Residues: CASSAEGTEQQPQHF. The V call is TRBV19, the J call TRBJ1-5; the D gene is possibly TRBD1 (5 bases). The V end was cut by 5 bases, the J end by 7 bases, with 18 bases between. Germline V lookup: CDR1 LNHDA, CDR2 SQIVND (reference sequence). This CDR3 has 15 residues.

This clonotype is medium-sized by share. The chain recombines TRBV2 with TRBJ2-7; 7 bases are a match to TRBD1. Germline V lookup: CDR1 SNHLY, CDR2 FYNNEI. Trimming took 3 bases from V and 2 from J; bases not matched to a gene: 7. The CDR3 totals 15 residues. CDR3 DNA sequence: TGTGCCAGCAGTGAGTGGGACAGTACCCCCTACGAGCAGTACTTC. Translating it yields CASSEWDSTPYEQYF.

In its sample, this clonotype was seen many times. The chain joins TRBV7-8 to TRBJ2-1, with D perhaps TRBD1 or TRBD2 (6 bases each). This CDR3 has 17 amino acids. Germline CDR1 reads SGHVS; CDR2 reads FQNEAQ. Trimming left V 1 base short and J 7 bases short, with 20 bases between. CDR3 region: CASSLVAGQGSLNEQFF. The DNA of the CDR3 is TGTGCCAGCAGCTTAGTCGCGGGGCAGGGGAGTTTGAATGAGCAGTTCTTC.

This clonotype was observed at least ten times. This chain uses TRBV9 with TRBJ1-5; D unclear. Germline values: CDR1 SGDLS, CDR2 YYNGEE. The CDR3 totals 14 residues. Trimming removed 1 base at V and 1 base at J, with 6 bases between. CDR3 bases: TGTGCCAGCAGCGTACACTCAAGCAATCAGCCCCAGCATTTT. It encodes CASSVHSSNQPQHF.

Many counts were recorded for this clonotype. CDR3 residues: CASSGGGHQETQYF. CDR3 in DNA: TGTGCCAGCAGTGGTGGCGGACACCAAGAGACCCAGTACTTC. The chain joins TRBV7-3 to TRBJ2-5; unclear D gene. CDR1 and CDR2 from the germline V gene are SGHTA and FQGTGA. Trimming left V 6 bases short and J 0 bases short, with 11 bases between. The CDR3 spans 14 residues. The full variable domain, its missing parts supplied by reference TRBV7-3 and TRBJ2-5, is GAGVSQTPSNKVTEKGKYVELRCDPISGHTALYWYRQSLGQGPEFLIYFQGTGAADDSGLPNDRFFAVRPEGSVSTLKIQRTERGDSAVYLCASSGGGHQETQYFGPGTRLLVL.

This clonotype was detected many times. The V and J genes are TRBV20-1 and TRBJ2-5; 8 bases align to TRBD1. The CDR3 is made up of 18 amino acids. The ends lost 3 bases at V and 2 bases at J; junction bases unmatched: 17. Per germline, CDR1 DFQATT and CDR2 SNEGSKA (reference sequence). The CDR3 region is CSASSLKGQGILQETQYF. The DNA of the CDR3 is TGCAGTGCTAGCTCCCTTAAAGGACAGGGCATTTTACAAGAGACCCAGTACTTC.

This clonotype is categorized as medium-sized (0.01 to 0.1%). The J gene is TRBJ1-1, the V gene TRBV29-1, with TRBD1 matching 9 bases. Trimming removed 7 bases from V and 4 bases from J; junction bases left unmatched: 7. Germline V lookup: CDR1 SQVTM, CDR2 ANQGSEA. There are 13 residues in the CDR3. DNA for the CDR3: TGCAGCGGACGGACAGGGGAAGGCACTGAAGCTTTCTTT. It yields the protein CSGRTGEGTEAFF.

At least ten counts were recorded for this clonotype. The DNA for the CDR3 is TGCGCCAGCAGCCCCCGCCCTCCCTACGAGCAGTACTTC. It translates to CASSPRPPYEQYF. This chain joins TRBV4-1 and TRBJ2-7; D is unclear. The CDR3 sequence is 13 residues long. V lost 4 bases to trimming and J lost 2 bases, with 9 bases between them. Germline loops: CDR1 MGHRA, CDR2 YSYEKL.

This rearrangement joins TRBV13 to TRBJ2-3; 8 nucleotides line up with TRBD2. The CDR3 has 16 amino acids. The trim removed 4 bases at V and 4 bases at J, leaving 10 bases unmatched. In germline, CDR1 is PRHDT, CDR2 FYEKMQ (reference sequence). For the CDR3, the DNA is TGTGCCAGCAGCTCCGGGACTAGTGGTTGGTCAGATACGCAGTATTTT. This gives the protein CASSSGTSGWSDTQYF.

Ten or more counts support this clonotype. CDR3 loop: CASSGAPRYAFF. In DNA, the CDR3 is TGTGCCAGCAGTGGAGCGCCCCGATACGCTTTCTTT. The V gene is TRBV6-1, the J gene TRBJ1-1; D is ambiguous. Germline CDR1 and CDR2: MNHNS and SASEGT. This CDR3 spans 12 amino acids. V dropped 4 bases and J dropped 11 bases, with 14 bases sitting between them.

This chain links TRBV6-6 with TRBJ1-1; D unclear. Germline loops: CDR1 MNHNY, CDR2 SVGAGI (reference sequence). Trimming took 3 bases from V and 8 from J, leaving 10 bases between them. The CDR3 extends over 12 amino acids. The CDR3 spells CASSYVGSEAFF. DNA for the CDR3: TGTGCCAGCAGTTATGTGGGGTCGGAAGCTTTCTTT.

By share, this clonotype counts as medium-sized (0.01 to 0.1%). The V and J genes are TRBV27 and TRBJ1-1; 7 bases fit TRBD1. Germline V CDR1 and CDR2: MNHEY, SMNVEV (reference sequence). Trimming at V came to 5 bases and at J to 4 bases, leaving 10 bases not matched to a gene. The CDR3 extends over 15 amino acids. The CDR3 spells CASSHPRGRGTEAFF. Here the CDR3 DNA reads TGTGCCAGCAGTCACCCGAGGGGGCGTGGCACTGAAGCTTTCTTT.

This clonotype was counted many times. This chain connects TRBV12-3 or TRBV12-4 to TRBJ2-3; 12 bases fit TRBD2. CDR3 length: 17 amino acids. V trimming: 6 bases; J trimming: 3 bases; junction bases outside the gene matches: 10. The CDR3 sequence: CASSQTPGLAGTDTQYF. In DNA, the CDR3 is TGTGCCAGCAGCCAGACTCCCGGACTAGCGGGGACAGATACGCAGTATTTT.

The sample holds many counts of this clonotype. V and J are TRBV18 and TRBJ1-1, with 10 nucleotides matching TRBD1. The ends lost 3 bases at V and 0 bases at J; junction bases unmatched: 10. This CDR3 contains 18 residues. The V gene's germline CDR1 is KGHSH and CDR2 LQKENI. In DNA form, the CDR3 reads TGTGCCAGCTCACCCGGACAGGGGGGCAGGGTTATGAACACTGAAGCTTTCTTT. Protein sequence: CASSPGQGGRVMNTEAFF.

This clonotype was observed many times. The V and J genes are TRBV4-3 and TRBJ1-4; D is ambiguous. Germline lookup yields CDR1 LGHNA and CDR2 YSLEER. CDR3 length equals 18 residues. Between the trimmed V and J ends, which lost 0 bases and 7 bases, there was a span of 21 bases. The CDR3, as DNA: TGCGCCAGCAGCCAAGAATTGAGGCAAATCGTCCGGGGTGAAAAACTGTTTTTT. Translated: CASSQELRQIVRGEKLFF.

Judged by abundance, this clonotype is medium-sized (0.01 to 0.1%). The chain uses TRBV6-2 or TRBV6-3 and TRBJ1-1; 12 bases align to TRBD1. The CDR3 extends over 16 amino acids. With 10 bases clipped from V and 0 bases from J, the junction kept 9 bases outside the gene matches. Germline V gene data show CDR1 as MNHEY and CDR2 as SVGEGT. The CDR3 nucleotides read TGTGCCACCAGCGGGACAGGGGGCTTCCTGAACACTGAAGCTTTCTTT. Translation: CATSGTGGFLNTEAFF.

This clonotype was detected many times. The J gene is TRBJ1-1, the V gene TRBV6-1; D is uncertain. The CDR3 is made up of 13 amino acids. Trimming pared 4 bases from V and 5 bases from J, leaving 11 bases between. In germline, CDR1 is MNHNS, CDR2 SASEGT. CDR3 sequence: CASSGGMETEAFF. In DNA, the CDR3 is TGTGCCAGCAGTGGTGGAATGGAAACTGAAGCTTTCTTT.

This clonotype has ten or more counts. This sequence joins TRBV12-3 or TRBV12-4 and TRBJ2-3; no definite D call. Between the trimmed V and J ends, which lost 2 bases and 1 base, there was a span of 13 bases. CDR3 length: 16 residues. CDR3 residues: CASSLSGYRGTDTQYF. DNA for the CDR3: TGTGCCAGCAGTTTATCCGGCTACCGGGGCACAGATACGCAGTATTTT.

This clonotype was found many times. The J gene is TRBJ1-3, the V gene TRBV6-6; no clear D gene. This CDR3 has 15 residues. CDR1 and CDR2 from the germline V gene are MNHNY and SVGAGI (reference sequence). V was trimmed by 0 bases and J by 0 bases, leaving 6 bases between them. Written as DNA, the CDR3 is TGTGCCAGCAGTTACTCACGGAGCTCTGGAAACACCATATATTTT. Its protein is CASSYSRSSGNTIYF.